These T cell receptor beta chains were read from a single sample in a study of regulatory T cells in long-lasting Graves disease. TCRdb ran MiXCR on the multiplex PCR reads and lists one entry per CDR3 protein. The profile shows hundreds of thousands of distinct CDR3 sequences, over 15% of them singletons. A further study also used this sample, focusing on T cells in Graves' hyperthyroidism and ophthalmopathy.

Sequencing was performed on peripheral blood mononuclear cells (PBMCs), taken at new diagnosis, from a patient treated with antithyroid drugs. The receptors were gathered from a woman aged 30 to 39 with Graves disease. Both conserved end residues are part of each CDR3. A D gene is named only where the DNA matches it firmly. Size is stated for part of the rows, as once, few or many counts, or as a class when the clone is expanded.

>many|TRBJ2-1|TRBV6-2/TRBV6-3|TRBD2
TGTGCCAGCAGTTACTCGAAGATGGCGGAAGCGGGAGGGCCCTTAAGTGGCAATGAGCAGTTCTTC
CASSYSKMAEAGGPLSGNEQFF
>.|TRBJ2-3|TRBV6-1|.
TGTGCCAGCCATCACGACGGTAAAGATACGCAGTATTTT
CASHHDGKDTQYF
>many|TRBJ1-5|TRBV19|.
TGTGCCAGTAGTACAACAGGCGCCGGGCAGCCCCAGCATTTT
CASSTTGAGQPQHF
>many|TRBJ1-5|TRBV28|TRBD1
TGTGCCAGCAGTTTGACAGGGAATCATCAGCCCCAGCATTTT
CASSLTGNHQPQHF
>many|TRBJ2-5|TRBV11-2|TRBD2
TGTGCCAGCAGCCCGACTAGCGGCGTTGAGACCCAGTACTTC
CASSPTSGVETQYF
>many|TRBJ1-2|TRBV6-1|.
TGTGCCAGCAGTGAATCGGCTAACTATGGCTACACCTTC
CASSESANYGYTF
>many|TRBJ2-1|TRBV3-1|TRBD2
TGTGCCAGCAGCCAACCTAGCGGACCTTCGGATGAGCAGTTCTTC
CASSQPSGPSDEQFF
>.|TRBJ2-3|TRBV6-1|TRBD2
TGTGCCAGCAGCGGACTAGCGATTGGGGCAGATACGCAGTATTTT
CASSGLAIGADTQYF
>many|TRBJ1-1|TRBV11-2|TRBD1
TGTGCCAGCAGCACTTACAGGGGGCGCGTCACTGAAGCTTTCTTT
CASSTYRGRVTEAFF
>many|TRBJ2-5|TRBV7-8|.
TGTGCCAGCAGCTTCGGAAACAGGGGAGGGGAGACCCAGTACTTC
CASSFGNRGGETQYF
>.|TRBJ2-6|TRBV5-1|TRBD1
TGCGCCAGCAGCTGGACAGGGGGGTTTGGGGCCAACGTCCTGACTTTC
CASSWTGGFGANVLTF
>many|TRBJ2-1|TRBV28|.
TGTGCCAGCAGTTTATTCGCCCACTACAATGAGCAGTTCTTC
CASSLFAHYNEQFF
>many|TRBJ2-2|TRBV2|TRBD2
TGTGCCAGCACCCGGACTAGCGGGAGGACCGGGACCGGGGAGCTGTTTTTT
CASTRTSGRTGTGELFF
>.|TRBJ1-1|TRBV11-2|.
TGTGCCAGCAGCTCAATAGTAGGCGGTCGGACTGAAGCTTTCTTT
CASSSIVGGRTEAFF
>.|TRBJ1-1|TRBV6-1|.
TGTGCCAGCAGTCGACCGGGCCCAAAAGCTTTCTTT
CASSRPGPKAFF
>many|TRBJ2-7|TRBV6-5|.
TGTGCCAGCAGTTATTCTAAGGAGACAACCTACGAGCAGTACTTC
CASSYSKETTYEQYF
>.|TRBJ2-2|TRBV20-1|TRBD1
TGCAGTGCTTCCAGGACAGGGGGTCGTGCGACCACCGGGGAGCTGTTTTTT
CSASRTGGRATTGELFF
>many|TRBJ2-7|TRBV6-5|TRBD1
TGTGCCAGCAGTTACACGGGACAGCAAGATCTGGACGAGCAGTACTTC
CASSYTGQQDLDEQYF
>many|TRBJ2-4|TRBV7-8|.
TGTGCCAGCAGCCTAGGGCCCAGCGGGTACGACATTCAGTACTTC
CASSLGPSGYDIQYF
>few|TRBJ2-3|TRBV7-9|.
TGTGCCAGCAGCTTGAGGGCAGATACGCAGTATTTT
CASSLRADTQYF
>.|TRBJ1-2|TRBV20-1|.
TGCAGTGCTAGAGATTGGCAGGGGTTGAGCTATGGCTACACCTTC
CSARDWQGLSYGYTF
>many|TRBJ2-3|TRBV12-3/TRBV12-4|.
TGTGCCAGCAGTTATTTCTGGGAGGGCACAGATACGCAGTATTTT
CASSYFWEGTDTQYF
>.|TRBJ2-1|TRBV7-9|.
TGTGCCAGCAGCTTGGGCGTGTGGGGCTGGAATGAGCAGTTCTTC
CASSLGVWGWNEQFF
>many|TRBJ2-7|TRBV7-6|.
TGTGCCAGCAGCGCCACGACTAGTCCCTACGAGCAGTACTTC
CASSATTSPYEQYF
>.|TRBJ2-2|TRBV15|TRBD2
TGTGCCACCGGCCCCGGGACTAGCGGGAGGGCGAACACCGGGGAGCTGTTTTTT
CATGPGTSGRANTGELFF
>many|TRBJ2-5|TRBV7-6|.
TGTGCCGGCAGCTTATTAGGTTACGTGGAGACCCAGTACTTC
CAGSLLGYVETQYF
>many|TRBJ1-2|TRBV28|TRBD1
TGTGCCAGCAGTTCCGCCGGGACAGGGGGCGCAGGTTATGGCTACACCTTC
CASSSAGTGGAGYGYTF
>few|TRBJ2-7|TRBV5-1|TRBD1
TGCGCCAGCAGCTTTTTCCCTGACAGGGCAGCCTACGAGCAGTACTTC
CASSFFPDRAAYEQYF
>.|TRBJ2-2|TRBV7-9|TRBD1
TGTGCCAGCAGCTTACCACAGGGGTCCGGGGAGCTGTTTTTT
CASSLPQGSGELFF
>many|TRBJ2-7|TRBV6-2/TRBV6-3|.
TGTGCCAGCAGTTACGCCAGGAGCTCCTACGAGCAGTACTTC
CASSYARSSYEQYF
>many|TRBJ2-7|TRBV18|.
TGTGCCAGCTCACCCCAACTGACATTAGGCTACGAGCAGTACTTC
CASSPQLTLGYEQYF
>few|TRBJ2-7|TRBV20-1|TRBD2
TGCAGTGCTAGGCCAACTCGCGGGAGGGGCGAGCAGTACTTC
CSARPTRGRGEQYF
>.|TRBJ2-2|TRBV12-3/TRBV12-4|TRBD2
TGTGCCAGCAACTTAGCGGGACCGAACACCGGGGAGCTGTTTTTT
CASNLAGPNTGELFF
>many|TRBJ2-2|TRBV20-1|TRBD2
TGCAGTGCTATTCCGGGACTAGAGGAGGCCGGGGAGCTGTTTTTT
CSAIPGLEEAGELFF
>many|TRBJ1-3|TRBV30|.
TGTGCCTTGGACGGAATCTCTGGAAACACCATATATTTT
CALDGISGNTIYF
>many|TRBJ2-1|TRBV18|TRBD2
TGTGCCAGCTCACCCCCCACCGGGAGCGGGGACGACAATGAGCAGTTCTTC
CASSPPTGSGDDNEQFF
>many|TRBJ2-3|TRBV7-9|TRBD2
TGTGCCAGCAGCTTAGGACGGACTAGCGGAGTCACAGATACGCAGTATTTT
CASSLGRTSGVTDTQYF